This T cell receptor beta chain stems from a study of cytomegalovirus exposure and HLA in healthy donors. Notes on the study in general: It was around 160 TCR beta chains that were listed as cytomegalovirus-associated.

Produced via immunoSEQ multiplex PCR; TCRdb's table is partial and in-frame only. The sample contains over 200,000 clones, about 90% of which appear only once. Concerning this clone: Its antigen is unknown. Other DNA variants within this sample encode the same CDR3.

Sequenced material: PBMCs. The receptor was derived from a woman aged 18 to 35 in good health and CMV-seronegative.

CDR3 bases: TGTGCCAGCAGTTTATTAGCGGGGAATCAGCCCCAGCATTTT. Translated, it gives CASSLLAGNQPQHF. The gene calls are TRBV28 and TRBJ1-5; D gene uncertain. Germline lookup yields CDR1 MDHEN and CDR2 SYDVKM. Trimming removed 1 base from V and 4 bases from J, with 8 bases in between. This CDR3 comprises 14 residues.